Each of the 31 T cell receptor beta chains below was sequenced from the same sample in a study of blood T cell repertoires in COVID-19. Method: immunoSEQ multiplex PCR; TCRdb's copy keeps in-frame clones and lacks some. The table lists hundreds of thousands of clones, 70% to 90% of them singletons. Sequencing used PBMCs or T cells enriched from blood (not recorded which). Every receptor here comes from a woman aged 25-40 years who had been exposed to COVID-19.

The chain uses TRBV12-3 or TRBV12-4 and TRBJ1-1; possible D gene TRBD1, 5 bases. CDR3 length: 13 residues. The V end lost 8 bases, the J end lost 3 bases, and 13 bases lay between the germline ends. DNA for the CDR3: TGTGCCAGCGAAGGGGTGCCCGACACTGAAGCTTTCTTT. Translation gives CASEGVPDTEAFF.

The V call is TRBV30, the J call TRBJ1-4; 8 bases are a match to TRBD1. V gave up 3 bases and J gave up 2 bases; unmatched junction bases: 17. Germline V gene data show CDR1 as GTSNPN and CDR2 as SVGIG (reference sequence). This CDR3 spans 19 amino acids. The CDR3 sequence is CAWSDWDRSLLGTNEKLFF. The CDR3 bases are TGTGCCTGGAGCGACTGGGACAGGAGTTTATTGGGGACTAATGAAAAACTGTTTTTT.

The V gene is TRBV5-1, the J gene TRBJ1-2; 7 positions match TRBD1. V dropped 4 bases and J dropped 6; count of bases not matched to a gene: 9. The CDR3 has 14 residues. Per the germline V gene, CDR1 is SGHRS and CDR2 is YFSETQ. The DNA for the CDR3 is TGCGCCAGCAGCCCAGACAGGGTACGGGATGGCTACACCTTC. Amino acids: CASSPDRVRDGYTF. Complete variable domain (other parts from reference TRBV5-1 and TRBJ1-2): KAGVTQTPRYLIKTRGQQVTLSCSPISGHRSVSWYQQTPGQGLQFLFEYFSETQRNKGNFPGRFSGRQFSNSRSEMNVSTLELGDSALYLCASSPDRVRDGYTFGSGTRLTVV.

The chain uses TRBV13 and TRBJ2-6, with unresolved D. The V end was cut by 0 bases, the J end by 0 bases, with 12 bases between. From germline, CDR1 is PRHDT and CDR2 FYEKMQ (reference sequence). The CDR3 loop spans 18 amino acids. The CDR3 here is CASSLGVQLHSGANVLTF. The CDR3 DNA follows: TGTGCCAGCAGCTTAGGGGTACAGCTTCACTCTGGGGCCAACGTCCTGACTTTC.

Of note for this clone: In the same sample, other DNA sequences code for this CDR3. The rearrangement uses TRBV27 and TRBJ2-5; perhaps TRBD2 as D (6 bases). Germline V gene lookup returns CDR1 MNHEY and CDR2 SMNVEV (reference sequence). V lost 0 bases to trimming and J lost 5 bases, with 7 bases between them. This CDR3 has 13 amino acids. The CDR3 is CASSLSRGETQYF. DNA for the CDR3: TGTGCCAGCAGTTTATCTCGGGGGGAGACCCAGTACTTC.

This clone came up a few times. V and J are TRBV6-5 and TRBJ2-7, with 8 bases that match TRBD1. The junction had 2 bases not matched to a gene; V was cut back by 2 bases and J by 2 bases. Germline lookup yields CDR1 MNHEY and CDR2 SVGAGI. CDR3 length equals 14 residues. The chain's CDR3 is CASSYGQGAYEQYF. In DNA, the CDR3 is TGTGCCAGCAGTTACGGACAGGGAGCCTACGAGCAGTACTTC.

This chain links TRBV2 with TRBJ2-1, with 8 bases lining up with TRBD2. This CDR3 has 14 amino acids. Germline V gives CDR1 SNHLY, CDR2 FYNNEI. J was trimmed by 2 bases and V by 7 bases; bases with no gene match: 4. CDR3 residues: CASNERGPYNEQFF. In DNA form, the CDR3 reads TGTGCCAGCAATGAGCGGGGGCCCTACAATGAGCAGTTCTTC. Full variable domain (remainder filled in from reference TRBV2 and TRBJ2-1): EPEVTQTPSHQVTQMGQEVILRCVPISNHLYFYWYRQILGQKVEFLVSFYNNEISEKSEIFDDQFSVERPDGSNFTLKIRSTKLEDSAMYFCASNERGPYNEQFFGPGTRLTVL.

The DNA of the CDR3 is TGTGCCAGCAGCTTTTCAGGGTTAGAGACCCAGTACTTC. It translates to CASSFSGLETQYF. The chain carries TRBV5-5 and TRBJ2-5, with D possibly being TRBD1 (5 bases). The length of the CDR3 is 13 residues. CDR1 is SGHKS, CDR2 YYEKEE, per germline (reference sequence). Trimming removed 2 bases from V and 4 bases from J, with 9 bases in between.

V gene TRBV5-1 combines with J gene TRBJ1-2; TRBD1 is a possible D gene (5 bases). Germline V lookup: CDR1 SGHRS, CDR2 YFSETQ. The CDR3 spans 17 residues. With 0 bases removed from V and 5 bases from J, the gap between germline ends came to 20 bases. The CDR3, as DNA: TGCGCCAGCAGCTTGGTAGCGGGCAGGGAGGGAAGATATGGCTACACCTTC. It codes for CASSLVAGREGRYGYTF. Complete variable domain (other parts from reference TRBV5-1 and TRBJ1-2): KAGVTQTPRYLIKTRGQQVTLSCSPISGHRSVSWYQQTPGQGLQFLFEYFSETQRNKGNFPGRFSGRQFSNSRSEMNVSTLELGDSALYLCASSLVAGREGRYGYTFGSGTRLTVV.

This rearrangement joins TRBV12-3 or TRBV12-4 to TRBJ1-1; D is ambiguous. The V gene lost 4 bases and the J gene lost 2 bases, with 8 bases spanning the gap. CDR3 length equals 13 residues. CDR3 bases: TGTGCCAGCAGTTCCCGGACTAACACTGAAGCTTTCTTT. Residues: CASSSRTNTEAFF.

The CDR3 bases are TGTGCCAGCAGCTTAGAGGAGTTGCCTTCTGGGGCCAACGTCCTGACTTTC. Translated, it gives CASSLEELPSGANVLTF. The rearrangement links TRBV7-6 to TRBJ2-6; no reliable D call. Germline V gene data show CDR1 as SGHVS and CDR2 as FNYEAQ. This CDR3 spans 17 amino acids. Trimming took 1 base from V and 1 from J, leaving 11 bases between them.

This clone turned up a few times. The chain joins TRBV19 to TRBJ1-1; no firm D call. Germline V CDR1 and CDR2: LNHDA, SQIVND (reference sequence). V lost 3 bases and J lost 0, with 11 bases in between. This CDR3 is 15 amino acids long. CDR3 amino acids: CASSILYSLNTEAFF. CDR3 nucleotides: TGTGCCAGTAGTATTTTGTACAGTTTGAACACTGAAGCTTTCTTT.

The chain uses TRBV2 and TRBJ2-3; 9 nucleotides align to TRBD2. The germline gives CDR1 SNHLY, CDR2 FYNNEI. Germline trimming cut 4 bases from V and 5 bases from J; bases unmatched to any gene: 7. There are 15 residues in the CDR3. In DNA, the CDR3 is TGTGCCAGCAGTGGGGGGACTAGCTCGGGAGATACGCAGTATTTT. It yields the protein CASSGGTSSGDTQYF.

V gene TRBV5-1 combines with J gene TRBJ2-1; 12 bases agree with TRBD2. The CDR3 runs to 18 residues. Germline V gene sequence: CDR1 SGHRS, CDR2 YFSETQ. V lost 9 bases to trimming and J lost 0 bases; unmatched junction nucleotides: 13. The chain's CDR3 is CATRRASGGASSYNEQFF. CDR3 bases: TGCGCCACCAGGAGGGCTAGCGGGGGGGCAAGCTCCTACAATGAGCAGTTCTTC.

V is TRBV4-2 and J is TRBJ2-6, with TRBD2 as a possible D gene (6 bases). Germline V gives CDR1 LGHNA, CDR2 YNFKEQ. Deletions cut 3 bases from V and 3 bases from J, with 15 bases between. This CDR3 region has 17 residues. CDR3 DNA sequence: TGTGCCAGCAGCCATCCTTCAACGGGGGTTGGGGCCAACGTCCTGACTTTC. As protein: CASSHPSTGVGANVLTF.

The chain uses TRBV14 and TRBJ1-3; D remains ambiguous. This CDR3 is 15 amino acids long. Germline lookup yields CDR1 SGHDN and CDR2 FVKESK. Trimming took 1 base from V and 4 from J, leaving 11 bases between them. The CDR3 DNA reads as TGTGCCAGCAGCCAAGTACGCGGCCTGGGAAACACCATATATTTT. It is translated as CASSQVRGLGNTIYF.

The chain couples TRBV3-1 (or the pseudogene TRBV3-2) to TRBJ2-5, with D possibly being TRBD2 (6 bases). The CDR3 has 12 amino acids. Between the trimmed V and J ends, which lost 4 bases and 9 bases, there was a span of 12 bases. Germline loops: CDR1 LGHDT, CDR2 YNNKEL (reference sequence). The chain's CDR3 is CASSLGGGAQYF. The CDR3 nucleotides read TGTGCCAGCAGCCTGGGGGGTGGGGCCCAGTACTTC.

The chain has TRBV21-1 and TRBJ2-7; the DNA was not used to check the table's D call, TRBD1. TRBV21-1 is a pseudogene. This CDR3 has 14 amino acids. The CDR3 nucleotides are TGTGCCAGCAGCAAAGGCACCAGGAACTACGAGCAGTACTTC. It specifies CASSKGTRNYEQYF.

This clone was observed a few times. CDR3 sequence: CASSSWTSGNNEQFF. The CDR3 DNA reads as TGTGCCAGCAGCTCATGGACTAGCGGGAACAATGAGCAGTTCTTC. V is TRBV7-3 and J is TRBJ2-1, with 12 bases fitting TRBD2. The CDR3 contains 15 residues. Germline V gene sequence: CDR1 SGHTA, CDR2 FQGTGA. The J segment lost 5 bases and the V segment lost 4 bases, leaving 3 bases of the junction unmatched. The full variable domain, with the rest looked up from reference TRBV7-3 and TRBJ2-1, is GAGVSQTPSNKVTEKGKYVELRCDPISGHTALYWYRQSLGQGPEFLIYFQGTGAADDSGLPNDRFFAVRPEGSVSTLKIQRTERGDSAVYLCASSSWTSGNNEQFFGPGTRLTVL.

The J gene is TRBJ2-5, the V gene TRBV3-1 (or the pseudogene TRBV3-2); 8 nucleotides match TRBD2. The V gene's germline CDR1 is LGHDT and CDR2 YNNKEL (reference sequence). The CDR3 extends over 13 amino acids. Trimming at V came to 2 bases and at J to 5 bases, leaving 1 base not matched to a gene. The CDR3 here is CASSQRGGETQYF. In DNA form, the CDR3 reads TGTGCCAGCAGCCAACGCGGGGGGGAGACCCAGTACTTC.

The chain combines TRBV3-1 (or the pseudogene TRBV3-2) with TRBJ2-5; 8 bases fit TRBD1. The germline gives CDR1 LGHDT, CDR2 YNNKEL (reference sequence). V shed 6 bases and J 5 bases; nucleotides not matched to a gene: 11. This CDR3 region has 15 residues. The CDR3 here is CASSPTTGVGETQYF. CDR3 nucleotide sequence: TGTGCCAGCAGTCCCACGACAGGGGTGGGGGAGACCCAGTACTTC.

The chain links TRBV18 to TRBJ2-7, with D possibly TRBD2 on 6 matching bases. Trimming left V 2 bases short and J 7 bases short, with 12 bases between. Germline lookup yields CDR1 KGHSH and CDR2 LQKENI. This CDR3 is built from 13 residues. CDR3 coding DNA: TGTGCCAGCTCACCAGCGGGGCAAATAGAGCAGTACTTC. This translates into CASSPAGQIEQYF.

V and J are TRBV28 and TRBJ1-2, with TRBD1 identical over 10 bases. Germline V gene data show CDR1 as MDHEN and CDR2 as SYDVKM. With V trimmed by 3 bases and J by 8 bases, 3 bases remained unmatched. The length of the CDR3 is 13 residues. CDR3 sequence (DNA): TGTGCCAGCAGTTTGGGACAGGGGCCCGGCTACACCTTC. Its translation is CASSLGQGPGYTF.

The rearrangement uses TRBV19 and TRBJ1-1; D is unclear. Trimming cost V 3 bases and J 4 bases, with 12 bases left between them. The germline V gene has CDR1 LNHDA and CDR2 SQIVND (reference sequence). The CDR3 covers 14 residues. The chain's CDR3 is CASSIFRRSTEAFF. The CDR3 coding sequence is TGTGCCAGTAGTATTTTTCGAAGGAGCACTGAAGCTTTCTTT.

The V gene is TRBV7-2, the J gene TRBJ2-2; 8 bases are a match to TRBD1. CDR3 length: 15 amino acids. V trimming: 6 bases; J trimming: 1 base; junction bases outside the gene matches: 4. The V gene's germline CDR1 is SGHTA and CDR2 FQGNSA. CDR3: CASRRTGMNTGELFF. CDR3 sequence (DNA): TGTGCCAGCAGAAGGACAGGGATGAACACCGGGGAGCTGTTTTTT.

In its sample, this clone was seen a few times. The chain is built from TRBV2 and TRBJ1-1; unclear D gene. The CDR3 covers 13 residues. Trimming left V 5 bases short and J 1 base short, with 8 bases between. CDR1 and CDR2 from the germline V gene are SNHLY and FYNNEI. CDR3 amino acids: CASSIHENTEAFF. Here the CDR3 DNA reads TGTGCCAGCAGTATACACGAGAACACTGAAGCTTTCTTT.

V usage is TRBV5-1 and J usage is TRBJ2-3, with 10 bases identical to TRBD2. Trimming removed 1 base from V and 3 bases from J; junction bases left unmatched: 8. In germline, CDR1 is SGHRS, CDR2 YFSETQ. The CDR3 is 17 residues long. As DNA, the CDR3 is TGCGCCAGCAGCTTGCTACTAGCGGGGTCCGGGACAGATACGCAGTATTTT. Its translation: CASSLLLAGSGTDTQYF.

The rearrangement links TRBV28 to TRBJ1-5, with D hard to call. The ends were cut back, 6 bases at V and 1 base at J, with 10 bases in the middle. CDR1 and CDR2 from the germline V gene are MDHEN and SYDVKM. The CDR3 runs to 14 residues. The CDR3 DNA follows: TGTGCCAGCAGATGGACTAGGAGCAATCAGCCCCAGCATTTT. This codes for CASRWTRSNQPQHF.

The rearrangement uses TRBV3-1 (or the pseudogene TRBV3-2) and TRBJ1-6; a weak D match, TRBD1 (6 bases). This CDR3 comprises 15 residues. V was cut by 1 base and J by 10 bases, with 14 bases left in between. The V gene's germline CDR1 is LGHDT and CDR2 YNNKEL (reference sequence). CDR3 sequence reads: CASSQGAGARSPLHF. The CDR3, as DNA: TGTGCCAGCAGCCAAGGTGCGGGGGCAAGATCACCCCTCCACTTT.

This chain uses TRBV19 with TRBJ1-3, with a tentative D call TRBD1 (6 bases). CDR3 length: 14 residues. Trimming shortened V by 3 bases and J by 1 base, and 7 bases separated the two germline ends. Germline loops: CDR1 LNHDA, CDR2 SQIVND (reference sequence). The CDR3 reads CASSIGQSGNTIYF. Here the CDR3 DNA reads TGTGCCAGTAGTATCGGACAGTCTGGAAACACCATATATTTT.

The CDR3 nucleotides read TGTGCCAGCTCACCGGGCCTGCAGGGCAATGAGCAGTTCTTC. Residues: CASSPGLQGNEQFF. This chain links TRBV18 with TRBJ2-1; possible D gene TRBD1, 5 bases. The CDR3 consists of 14 residues. CDR1 KGHSH and CDR2 LQKENI come from the germline V gene. V lost 3 bases and J 6 bases, leaving 12 bases between the germline ends.